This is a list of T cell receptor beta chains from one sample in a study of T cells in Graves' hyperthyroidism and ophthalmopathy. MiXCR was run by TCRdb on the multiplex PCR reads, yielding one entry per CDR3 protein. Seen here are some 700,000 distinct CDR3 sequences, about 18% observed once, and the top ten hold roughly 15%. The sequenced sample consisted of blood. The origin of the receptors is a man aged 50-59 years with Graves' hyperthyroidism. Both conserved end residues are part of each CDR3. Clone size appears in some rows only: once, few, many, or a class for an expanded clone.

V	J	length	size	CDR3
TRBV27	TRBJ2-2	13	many	CASKREGTGELFF
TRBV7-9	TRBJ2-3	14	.	CACSPPRGTDTQYF
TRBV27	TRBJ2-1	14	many	CASIPSAGGPKAFF
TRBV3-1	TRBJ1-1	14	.	CAGSPGTVNTEAFF
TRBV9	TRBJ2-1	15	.	CASSVVGAVSNEQFF
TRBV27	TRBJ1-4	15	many	CASSSTAATNEKLFF
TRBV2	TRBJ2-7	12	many	CASSRDGREQYF
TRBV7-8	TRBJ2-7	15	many	CASSPSGTSGYEQYF
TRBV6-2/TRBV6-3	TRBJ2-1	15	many	CASSSGGLKHNEQFF
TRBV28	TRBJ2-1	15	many	CASSFPGLEYNEQFF
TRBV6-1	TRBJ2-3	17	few	CASTLVRLADSTDTQYF
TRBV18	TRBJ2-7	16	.	CASSIHQGNLNYEQYF
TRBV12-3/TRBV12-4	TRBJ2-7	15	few	CASSLVAGGRYEQYF
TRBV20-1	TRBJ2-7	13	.	CSAPIPDFYEQYF
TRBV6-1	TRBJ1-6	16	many	CASSEGGYSYNSPLHF
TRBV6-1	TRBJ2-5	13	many	CARRTYCQETQYF
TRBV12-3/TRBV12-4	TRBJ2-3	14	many	CASSSWRGTDTQYF
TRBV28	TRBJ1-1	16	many	CASSFRSRPLNTEAFF
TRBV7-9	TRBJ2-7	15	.	CASSPGQTSSYEQYF
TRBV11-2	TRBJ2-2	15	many	CASSFSSGVPGELFF
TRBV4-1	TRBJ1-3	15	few	CASSQPHSSGNTIYF
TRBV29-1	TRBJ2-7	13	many	CSATRDTVYEQYF